The T cell receptor (beta chain) under discussion was sequenced for a study of early T cells in non-severe SARS-CoV-2 infection. Overall study: Whole-blood bulk RNA, unsorted, was sequenced, and chains were unpaired. Study results and caveats: In VDJdb matching, anti-spike CD8 responses were favored while private and CD4 specificities went missing.

The CDR3 totals 16 residues. Researchers attached unique molecular identifiers to individual cDNA molecules. TCRdb processed the 5' RACE reads anew with MiXCR; each CDR3 protein has one entry. The sample has 40,000 to 55,000 distinct CDR3 sequences; about 25% are singletons. Turning to this clonotype: Its specificity is not known.

Specimen: whole blood, collected at baseline. The TCR was taken from an adult who was a healthcare worker with PCR-confirmed SARS-CoV-2 infection or an uninfected control (not recorded which). J is TRBJ1-1 and V is TRBV21-1; no check of the table's D call, TRBD1, against the DNA was made. TRBV21-1 is a listed pseudogene. The CDR3 loop is CASSKERGGANTEAFF. DNA for the CDR3: TGTGCCAGCAGCAAAGAAAGGGGGGGCGCGAACACTGAAGCTTTCTTT.